This T cell receptor beta chain was observed in a study of blood T cells in healthy people across ages. The study's findings and limits: Donors of long life had a larger count of naive CD4+ cells and greater diversity than aged donors.

On this clonotype itself: What it binds is unknown.

A second 7 to 11 cycle PCR used barcoded and J-beta primers. Each CDR3 protein gets one entry after TCRdb re-called the 5' RACE reads with MiXCR. The data contain about 680,000 distinct CDR3 sequences, 49% of them singletons. The source is a woman in her sixties in good health. Sequencing was done on a sample of blood.

DNA for the CDR3: TGCAGTGCGACACCCCGGGACAGGGGGAGCGACGAGCAGTACTTC. As protein: CSATPRDRGSDEQYF. The chain combines TRBV20-1 with TRBJ2-7; 11 positions match TRBD1. Germline assignment: CDR1 DFQATT and CDR2 SNEGSKA (reference sequence). The J segment lost 5 bases and the V segment lost 6 bases, leaving 12 bases of the junction unmatched. This CDR3 is 15 amino acids long.